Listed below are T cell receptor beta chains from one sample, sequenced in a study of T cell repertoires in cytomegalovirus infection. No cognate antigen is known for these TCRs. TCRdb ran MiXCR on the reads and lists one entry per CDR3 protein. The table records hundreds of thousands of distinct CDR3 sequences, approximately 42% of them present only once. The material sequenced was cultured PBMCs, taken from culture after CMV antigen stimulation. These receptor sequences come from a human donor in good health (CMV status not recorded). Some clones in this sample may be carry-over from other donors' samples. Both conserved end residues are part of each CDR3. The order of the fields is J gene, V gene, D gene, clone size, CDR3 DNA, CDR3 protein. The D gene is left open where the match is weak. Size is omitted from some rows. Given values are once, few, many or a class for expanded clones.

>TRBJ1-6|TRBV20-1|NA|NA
TGCAGTGCTAGCACGACAGGAAGACATAATTCACCCCTCCACTTT
CSASTTGRHNSPLHF
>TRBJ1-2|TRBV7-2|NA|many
TGTGCCAGCAGCTGGGAGGTAAACTATGGCTACACCTTC
CASSWEVNYGYTF
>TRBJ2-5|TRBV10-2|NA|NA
TGCGCCAGCAGTGTTTTCTTGGAGACCCAGTACTTC
CASSVFLETQYF
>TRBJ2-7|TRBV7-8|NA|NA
TGTGCCAGCAGCTCCGCAGGCGACGGATACGAGCAGTACTTC
CASSSAGDGYEQYF
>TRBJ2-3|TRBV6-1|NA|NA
TGTGCCAGCAGTGAGCCGGGTCCTACTAGTGCCCTCACAGATACGCAGTATTTT
CASSEPGPTSALTDTQYF
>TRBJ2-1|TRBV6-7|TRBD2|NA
TGTGCCACCGAGGGACTAGCGGGTAACAATGAGCAGTTCTTC
CATEGLAGNNEQFF
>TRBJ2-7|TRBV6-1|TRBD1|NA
TGTGCCAGCAGACGACAGGGAGAGGGGTACGAGCAGTACTTC
CASRRQGEGYEQYF
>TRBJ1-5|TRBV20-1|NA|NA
TGCAGTGCCCGGGATAGTGGGAGGCAGGTTGGCAATCAGCCCCAGCATTTT
CSARDSGRQVGNQPQHF
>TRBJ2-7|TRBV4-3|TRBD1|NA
TGCGCCAGCAGCCAAGGAGCGGACAGGGAACGGGACGAGCAGTACTTC
CASSQGADRERDEQYF
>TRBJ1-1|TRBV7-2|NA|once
TGTGCCAGCAGCGCTACACAGGGCTACACTGAAGCTTTCTTT
CASSATQGYTEAFF